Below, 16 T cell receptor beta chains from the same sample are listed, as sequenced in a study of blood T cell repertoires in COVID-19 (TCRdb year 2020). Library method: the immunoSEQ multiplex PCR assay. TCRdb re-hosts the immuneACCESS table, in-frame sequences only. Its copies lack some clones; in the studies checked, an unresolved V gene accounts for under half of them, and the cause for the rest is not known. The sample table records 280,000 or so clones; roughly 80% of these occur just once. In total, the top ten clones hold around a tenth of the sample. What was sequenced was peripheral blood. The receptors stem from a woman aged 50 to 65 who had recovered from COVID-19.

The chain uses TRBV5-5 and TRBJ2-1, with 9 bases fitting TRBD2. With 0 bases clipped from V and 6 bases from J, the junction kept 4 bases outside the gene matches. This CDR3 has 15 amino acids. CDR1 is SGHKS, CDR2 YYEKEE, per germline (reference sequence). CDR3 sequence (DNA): TGTGCCAGCAGCTTGGTAGCGGGGGTTAGCAATGAGCAGTTCTTC. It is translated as CASSLVAGVSNEQFF.

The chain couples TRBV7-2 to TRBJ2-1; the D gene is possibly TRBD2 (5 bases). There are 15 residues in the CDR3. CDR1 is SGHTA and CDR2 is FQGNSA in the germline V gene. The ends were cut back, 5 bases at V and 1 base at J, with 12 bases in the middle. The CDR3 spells CASSADLASYNEQFF. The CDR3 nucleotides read TGTGCCAGCAGCGCGGACTTAGCATCCTACAATGAGCAGTTCTTC.

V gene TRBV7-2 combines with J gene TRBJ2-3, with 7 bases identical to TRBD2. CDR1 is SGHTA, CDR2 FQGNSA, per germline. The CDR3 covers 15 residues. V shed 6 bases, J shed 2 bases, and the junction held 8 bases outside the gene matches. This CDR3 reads CASSPWGGDTDTQYF. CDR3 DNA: TGTGCCAGCAGTCCCTGGGGAGGGGACACAGATACGCAGTATTTT. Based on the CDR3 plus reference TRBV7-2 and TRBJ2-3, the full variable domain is GAGVSQSPSNKVTEKGKDVELRCDPISGHTALYWYRQSLGQGLEFLIYFQGNSAPDKSGLPSDRFSAERTGGSVSTLTIQRTQQEDSAVYLCASSPWGGDTDTQYFGPGTRLTVL.

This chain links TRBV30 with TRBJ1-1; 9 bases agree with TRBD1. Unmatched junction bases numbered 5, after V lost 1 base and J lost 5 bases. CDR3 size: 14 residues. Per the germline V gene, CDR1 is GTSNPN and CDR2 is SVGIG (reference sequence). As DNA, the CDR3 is TGTGCCTGGAGTGACCGGGACAGGGCGACTGAAGCTTTCTTT. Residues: CAWSDRDRATEAFF.

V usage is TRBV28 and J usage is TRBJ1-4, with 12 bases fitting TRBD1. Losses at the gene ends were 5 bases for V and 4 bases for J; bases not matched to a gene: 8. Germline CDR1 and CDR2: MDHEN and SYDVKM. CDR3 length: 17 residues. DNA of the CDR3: TGTGCCAGCAGTCCTCCGGGACAGGGGGCGAATAATGAAAAACTGTTTTTT. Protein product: CASSPPGQGANNEKLFF.

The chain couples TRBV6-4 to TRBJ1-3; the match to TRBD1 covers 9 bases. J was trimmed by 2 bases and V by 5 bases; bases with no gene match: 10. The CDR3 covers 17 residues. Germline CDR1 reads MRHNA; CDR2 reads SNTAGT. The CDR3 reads CASSRPGQGKAGNTIYF. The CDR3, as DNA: TGTGCCAGCAGTCGCCCGGGACAGGGTAAAGCTGGAAACACCATATATTTT.

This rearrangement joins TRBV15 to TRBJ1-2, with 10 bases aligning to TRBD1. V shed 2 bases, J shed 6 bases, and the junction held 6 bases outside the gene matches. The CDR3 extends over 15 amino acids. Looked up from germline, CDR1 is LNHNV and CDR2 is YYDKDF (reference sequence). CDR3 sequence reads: CATSRNDRGRDGYTF. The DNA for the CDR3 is TGTGCCACCAGCAGAAATGACAGGGGGCGCGATGGCTACACCTTC.

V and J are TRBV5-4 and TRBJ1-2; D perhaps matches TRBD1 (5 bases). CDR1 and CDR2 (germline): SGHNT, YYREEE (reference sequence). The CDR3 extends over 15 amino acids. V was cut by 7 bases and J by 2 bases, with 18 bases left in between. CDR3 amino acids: CASLLRGASNYGYTF. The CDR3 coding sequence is TGTGCCAGCCTTTTAAGGGGCGCATCCAACTATGGCTACACCTTC.

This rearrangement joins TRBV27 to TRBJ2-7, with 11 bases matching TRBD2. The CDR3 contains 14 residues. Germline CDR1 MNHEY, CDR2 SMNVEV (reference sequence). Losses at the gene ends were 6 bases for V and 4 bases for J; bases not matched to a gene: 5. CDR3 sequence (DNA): TGTGCCAGCAGCTTAGCGGGAGGGCGGTACGAGCAGTACTTC. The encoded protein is CASSLAGGRYEQYF.

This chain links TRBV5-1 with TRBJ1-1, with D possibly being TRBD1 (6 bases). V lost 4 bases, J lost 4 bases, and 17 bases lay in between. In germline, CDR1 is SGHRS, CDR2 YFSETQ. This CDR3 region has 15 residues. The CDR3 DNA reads TGCGCCAGCAGCCCCACCCAGGGGACCTCCACTGAAGCTTTCTTT. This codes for CASSPTQGTSTEAFF.

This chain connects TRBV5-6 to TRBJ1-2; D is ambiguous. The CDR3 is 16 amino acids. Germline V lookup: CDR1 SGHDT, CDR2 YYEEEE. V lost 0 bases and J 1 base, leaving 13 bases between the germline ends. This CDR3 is CASSLGGSAFNYGYTF. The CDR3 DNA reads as TGTGCCAGCAGCTTGGGAGGGTCCGCCTTTAACTATGGCTACACCTTC.

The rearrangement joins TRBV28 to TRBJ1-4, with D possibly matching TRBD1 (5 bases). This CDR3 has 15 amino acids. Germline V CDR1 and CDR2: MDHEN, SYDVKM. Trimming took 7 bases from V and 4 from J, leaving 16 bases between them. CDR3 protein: CASTPRGNGNEKLFF. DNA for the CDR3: TGTGCCAGCACCCCTCGGGGGAACGGTAATGAAAAACTGTTTTTT.

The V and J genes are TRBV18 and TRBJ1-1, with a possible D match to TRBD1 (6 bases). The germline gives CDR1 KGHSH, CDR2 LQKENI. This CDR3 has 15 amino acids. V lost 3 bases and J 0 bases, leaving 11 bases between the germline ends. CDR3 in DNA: TGTGCCAGCTCACCCAGGGGAGAGATGAACACTGAAGCTTTCTTT. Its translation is CASSPRGEMNTEAFF.

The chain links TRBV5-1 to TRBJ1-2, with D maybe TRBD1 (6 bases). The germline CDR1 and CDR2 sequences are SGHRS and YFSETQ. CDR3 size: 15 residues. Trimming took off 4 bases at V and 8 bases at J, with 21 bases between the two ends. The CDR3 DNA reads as TGCGCCAGCAGCCCTAGACAGGTTGCGCCGTCCGGCTACACCTTC. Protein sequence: CASSPRQVAPSGYTF. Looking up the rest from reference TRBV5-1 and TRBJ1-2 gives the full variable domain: KAGVTQTPRYLIKTRGQQVTLSCSPISGHRSVSWYQQTPGQGLQFLFEYFSETQRNKGNFPGRFSGRQFSNSRSEMNVSTLELGDSALYLCASSPRQVAPSGYTFGSGTRLTVV.

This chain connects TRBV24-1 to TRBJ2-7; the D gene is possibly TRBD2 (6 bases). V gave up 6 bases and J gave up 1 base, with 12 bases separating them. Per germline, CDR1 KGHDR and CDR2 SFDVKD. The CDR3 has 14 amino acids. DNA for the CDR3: TGTGCCACCAGTCCTCCGGGAGCGTCCTACGAGCAGTACTTC. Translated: CATSPPGASYEQYF.

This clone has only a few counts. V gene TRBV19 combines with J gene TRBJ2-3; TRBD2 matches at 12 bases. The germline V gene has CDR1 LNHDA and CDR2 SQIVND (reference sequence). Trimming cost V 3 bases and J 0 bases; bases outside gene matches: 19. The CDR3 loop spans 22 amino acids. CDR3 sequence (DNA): TGTGCCAGTAGTATGAAACCCCCAGGACTAGCGGGGTCTTGGGATAGCACAGATACGCAGTATTTT. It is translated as CASSMKPPGLAGSWDSTDTQYF. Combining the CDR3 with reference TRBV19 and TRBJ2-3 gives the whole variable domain DGGITQSPKYLFRKEGQNVTLSCEQNLNHDAMYWYRQDPGQGLRLIYYSQIVNDFQKGDIAEGYSVSREKKESFPLTVTSAQKNPTAFYLCASSMKPPGLAGSWDSTDTQYFGPGTRLTVL.